This T cell receptor beta chain was sequenced during a study of blood T cell repertoires in COVID-19. CDR1 and CDR2 from the germline V gene are SGHRS and YFSETQ. Trimming removed 4 bases from V and 1 base from J, with 12 bases in between. CDR3 length: 14 amino acids. Some clones are missing from TCRdb's copy, which holds only in-frame ones; the method was immunoSEQ multiplex PCR. The sample consists of 160,000 or so clones, approximately 90% of them appearing once. Regarding this clone: The sample has other DNA sequences that encode this CDR3 too.

The receptor was derived from a woman between 50 and 59 years old who had recovered from COVID-19. The gene calls are TRBV5-1 and TRBJ2-7; tentatively, D is TRBD1 (6 bases). Sequencing was carried out using PBMCs or T cells enriched from blood (not recorded which). Here the CDR3 reads CASSLDSRSYEQYF. The CDR3 DNA reads as TGCGCCAGCAGCCTGGACAGTCGTTCCTACGAGCAGTACTTC.